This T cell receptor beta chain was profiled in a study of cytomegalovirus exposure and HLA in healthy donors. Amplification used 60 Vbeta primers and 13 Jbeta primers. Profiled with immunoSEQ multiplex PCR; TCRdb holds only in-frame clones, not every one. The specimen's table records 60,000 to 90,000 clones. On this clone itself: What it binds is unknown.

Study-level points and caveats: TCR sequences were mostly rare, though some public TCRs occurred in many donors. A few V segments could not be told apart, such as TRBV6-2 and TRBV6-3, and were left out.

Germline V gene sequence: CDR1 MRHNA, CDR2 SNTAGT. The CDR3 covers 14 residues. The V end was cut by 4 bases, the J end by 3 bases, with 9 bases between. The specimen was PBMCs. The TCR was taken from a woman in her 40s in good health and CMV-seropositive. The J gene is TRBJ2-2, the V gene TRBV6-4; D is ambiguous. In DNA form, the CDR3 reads TGTGCCAGCAGTGTTGGCCTCGACACCGGGGAGCTGTTTTTT. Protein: CASSVGLDTGELFF.